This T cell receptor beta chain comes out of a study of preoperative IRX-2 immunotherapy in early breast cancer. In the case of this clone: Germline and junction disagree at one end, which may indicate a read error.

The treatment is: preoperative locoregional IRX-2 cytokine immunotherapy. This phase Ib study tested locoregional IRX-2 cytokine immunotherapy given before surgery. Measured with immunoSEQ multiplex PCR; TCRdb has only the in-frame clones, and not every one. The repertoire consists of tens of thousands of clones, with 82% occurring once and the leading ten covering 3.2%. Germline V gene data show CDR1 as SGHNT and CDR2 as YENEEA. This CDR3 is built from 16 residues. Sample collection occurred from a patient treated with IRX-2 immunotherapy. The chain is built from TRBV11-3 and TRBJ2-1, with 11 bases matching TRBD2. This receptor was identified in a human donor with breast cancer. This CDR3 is CASSPRLAGSNNEQFF. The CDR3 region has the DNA TGTGCCAGCAGCCCCAGACTAGCGGGGTCCAACAATGAGCAATTCTTC. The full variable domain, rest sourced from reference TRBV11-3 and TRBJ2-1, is EAGVVQSPRYKIIEKKQPVAFWCNPISGHNTLYWYLQNLGQGPELLIRYENEEAVDDSQLPKDRFSAERLKGVDSTLKIQPAELGDSAVYLCASSPRLAGSNNEQFFGPGTRLTVL.